This passage covers 26 T cell receptor beta chains from one sample sequenced in a study of identical twins. TCRdb processed the 5' RACE reads anew with MiXCR; each CDR3 protein has one entry. The repertoire holds 200,000 to 250,000 distinct CDR3 sequences, with over 5% as singletons. This same sample was also taken into another study, of T cells expressing NK-cell markers.

The sample consisted of CD8+ T cells sorted from blood. The receptors were gathered from a woman between 18 and 29 years old in good health.

This clonotype was observed a handful of times. The chain joins TRBV6-2 or TRBV6-3 to TRBJ2-5; D not certain. Per germline, CDR1 MNHEY and CDR2 SVGEGT. V lost 5 bases to trimming and J lost 4 bases, with 17 bases between them. This CDR3 is 15 amino acids long. The chain's CDR3 is CASSRLSEPVETQYF. The CDR3 DNA reads as TGTGCCAGCAGTCGCCTTTCGGAGCCGGTAGAGACCCAGTACTTC.

This clonotype was detected a few times. CDR3 amino acids: CASSRLAGLNSETQYF. In DNA form, the CDR3 reads TGTGCCAGCAGCCGACTAGCGGGCCTAAACTCAGAGACCCAGTACTTC. The chain recombines TRBV7-9 with TRBJ2-5, with TRBD2 matching over 10 bases. The germline gives CDR1 SEHNR, CDR2 FQNEAQ (reference sequence). The CDR3 runs 16 residues. V shed 5 bases, J shed 4 bases, and the junction held 10 bases outside the gene matches.

This clonotype was detected only a few times. The rearrangement links TRBV11-1 to TRBJ1-5, with 8 bases fitting TRBD1. With 6 bases clipped from V and 4 bases from J, the junction kept 20 bases outside the gene matches. Per the germline V gene, CDR1 is SGHAT and CDR2 is FQDESV (reference sequence). This CDR3 has 19 amino acids. CDR3 in amino acids: CASSLRGGTGSTQNQPQHF. The CDR3 coding sequence is TGTGCCAGCAGTTTACGGGGCGGGACAGGTAGCACCCAGAATCAGCCCCAGCATTTT.

This clonotype was seen more than once but under ten times. This chain uses TRBV2 with TRBJ2-4, with D tentatively TRBD1 or TRBD2 (5 bases each). The CDR3 loop spans 15 amino acids. The V end was cut by 6 bases, the J end by 0 bases, with 12 bases between. The germline V gene has CDR1 SNHLY and CDR2 FYNNEI. The CDR3 sequence is CASRGVEVAKNIQYF. Written as DNA, the CDR3 is TGTGCCAGCAGGGGGGTTGAGGTAGCCAAAAACATTCAGTACTTC. The variable domain in full, completed from reference TRBV2 and TRBJ2-4, reads EPEVTQTPSHQVTQMGQEVILRCVPISNHLYFYWYRQILGQKVEFLVSFYNNEISEKSEIFDDQFSVERPDGSNFTLKIRSTKLEDSAMYFCASRGVEVAKNIQYFGAGTRLSVL.

The V and J genes are TRBV15 and TRBJ1-4, with D uncertain. The V end was cut by 0 bases, the J end by 0 bases, with 8 bases between. The CDR3 has 16 amino acids. Germline V gene data show CDR1 as LNHNV and CDR2 as YYDKDF (reference sequence). CDR3 protein: CATSRDRRTTNEKLFF. In nucleotides, the CDR3 is TGTGCCACCAGCAGAGATAGACGGACAACTAATGAAAAACTGTTTTTT.

The genes are TRBV12-3 or TRBV12-4 and TRBJ1-2, with D possibly TRBD1 on 5 matching bases. Trimming pared 2 bases from V and 6 bases from J, leaving 7 bases between. There are 12 residues in the CDR3. CDR3 in DNA: TGTGCCAGCAGTTTAAAAGGGGATGGCTACACCTTC. As protein: CASSLKGDGYTF.

The rearrangement joins TRBV5-1 to TRBJ1-2; D uncertain. The CDR3 consists of 12 residues. V gave up 0 bases and J gave up 6 bases, with 6 bases separating them. CDR1 SGHRS and CDR2 YFSETQ come from the germline V gene. CDR3 residues: CASSLVGDGYTF. The CDR3 DNA follows: TGCGCCAGCAGCTTGGTCGGGGATGGCTACACCTTC.

This clonotype has at least ten counts. The chain carries TRBV5-1 and TRBJ1-4; D possibly corresponds to TRBD1 (5 bases). Germline lookup yields CDR1 SGHRS and CDR2 YFSETQ. Trimming left V 0 bases short and J 0 bases short, with 9 bases between. The CDR3 runs 16 residues. The CDR3 sequence is CASSLASGATNEKLFF. Here the CDR3 DNA reads TGCGCCAGCAGCTTGGCCTCGGGGGCAACTAATGAAAAACTGTTTTTT.

This clonotype appeared a few times. This sequence joins TRBV6-2 or TRBV6-3 and TRBJ2-7; D ambiguous. The CDR3 contains 15 residues. Germline assignment: CDR1 MNHEY and CDR2 SVGEGT. V was shortened by 6 bases and J by 3 bases, with 18 bases between the two germline ends. CDR3 sequence: CASSHTALLFYEQYF. The DNA of the CDR3 is TGTGCCAGCAGCCACACAGCGTTACTTTTCTACGAGCAGTACTTC.

The table lists this clonotype with a few counts. The chain combines TRBV29-1 with TRBJ2-1; 9 nucleotides match TRBD2. The CDR3 loop spans 15 amino acids. Losses at the gene ends were 3 bases for V and 3 bases for J; bases not matched to a gene: 6. CDR1 is SQVTM and CDR2 is ANQGSEA in the germline V gene. CDR3 sequence: CSVDGGRAFYNEQFF. CDR3 DNA: TGCAGCGTTGACGGCGGGAGGGCCTTCTACAATGAGCAGTTCTTC.

The J gene is TRBJ2-1, the V gene TRBV11-2; 10 bases agree with TRBD2. V lost 3 bases and J lost 8; bases outside the gene matches: 19. Per the germline V gene, CDR1 is SGHAT and CDR2 is FQNNGV. The CDR3 runs to 19 residues. In nucleotides, the CDR3 is TGTGCCAGCAGCTTCCCCGGCAGGGAGCGGGAGGGCCGTCTGGATGAGCAGTTCTTC. Translated, it gives CASSFPGREREGRLDEQFF.

This clonotype came up many times. The chain links TRBV7-2 to TRBJ2-3; 8 bases are shared with TRBD2. The CDR3 has 15 amino acids. Looked up from germline, CDR1 is SGHTA and CDR2 is FQGNSA. Unmatched junction bases numbered 7, after V lost 8 bases and J lost 0 bases. CDR3 amino acids: CASCYTSGSTDTQYF. DNA of the CDR3: TGTGCCAGCTGCTATACTAGCGGTAGCACAGATACGCAGTATTTT. The variable domain in full, with the rest retrieved from reference TRBV7-2 and TRBJ2-3, is GAGVSQSPSNKVTEKGKDVELRCDPISGHTALYWYRQSLGQGLEFLIYFQGNSAPDKSGLPSDRFSAERTGGSVSTLTIQRTQQEDSAVYLCASCYTSGSTDTQYFGPGTRLTVL.

V gene TRBV6-5 combines with J gene TRBJ2-5; 11 bases match TRBD2. The CDR3 contains 16 residues. The V gene's germline CDR1 is MNHEY and CDR2 SVGAGI. V lost 2 bases to trimming and J lost 0 bases; unmatched junction nucleotides: 2. The CDR3 DNA follows: TGTGCCAGCAGTTACATACTAGCGGGAGACCAAGAGACCCAGTACTTC. Its protein product is CASSYILAGDQETQYF.

This sequence joins TRBV7-9 and TRBJ1-3, with D hard to call. Germline V CDR1 and CDR2: SEHNR, FQNEAQ (reference sequence). CDR3 length: 15 residues. The V end lost 4 bases, the J end lost 2 bases, and 12 bases lay between the germline ends. This CDR3 is CASSSDREAGNTIYF. CDR3 nucleotide sequence: TGTGCCAGCAGCTCGGACCGGGAAGCTGGAAACACCATATATTTT.

This clonotype came up a few times. The V and J genes are TRBV9 and TRBJ1-2; 8 bases agree with TRBD1. The CDR3 is made up of 18 amino acids. From germline, CDR1 is SGDLS and CDR2 YYNGEE. V lost 1 base and J lost 2; bases outside the gene matches: 13. CDR3 nucleotides: TGTGCCAGCAGCGTAAACCGAATGGGGACAGGCCGCAACTATGGCTACACCTTC. It translates to CASSVNRMGTGRNYGYTF. The full variable domain, its missing parts supplied by reference TRBV9 and TRBJ1-2, is DSGVTQTPKHLITATGQRVTLRCSPRSGDLSVYWYQQSLDQGLQFLIQYYNGEERAKGNILERFSAQQFPDLHSELNLSSLELGDSALYFCASSVNRMGTGRNYGYTFGSGTRLTVV.

This clonotype was detected many times. J is TRBJ2-1 and V is TRBV27; 8 bases are shared with TRBD2. The CDR3 spans 15 residues. V was pared by 3 bases and J by 4 bases, with 5 bases of the junction left unmatched. Germline V gene lookup returns CDR1 MNHEY and CDR2 SMNVEV (reference sequence). The CDR3 here is CASSFGGALYNEQFF. In nucleotides, the CDR3 is TGTGCCAGCAGTTTCGGGGGGGCCCTTTACAATGAGCAGTTCTTC.

This chain connects TRBV29-1 to TRBJ1-1, with 9 bases fitting TRBD1. The germline gives CDR1 SQVTM, CDR2 ANQGSEA. The CDR3 contains 15 residues. Germline trimming cut 4 bases from V and 6 bases from J; bases unmatched to any gene: 12. The CDR3 sequence is CSVVRGDRAAAEAFF. CDR3 nucleotide sequence: TGCAGCGTTGTAAGGGGGGACAGGGCCGCCGCTGAAGCTTTCTTT.

This clonotype was seen repeatedly, ten times or more. The chain is built from TRBV3-1 and TRBJ2-5; the D gene is possibly TRBD2 (6 bases). The CDR3 is 14 amino acids. The germline CDR1 and CDR2 sequences are LGHDT and YNNKEL (reference sequence). The germline V and J ends were trimmed by 4 bases and 5 bases, with 14 bases remaining between them. The CDR3 sequence is CASSPGGGLETQYF. In nucleotides, the CDR3 is TGTGCCAGCAGCCCTGGGGGAGGCCTGGAGACCCAGTACTTC.

Ten or more counts support this clonotype. The chain has TRBV7-9 and TRBJ2-5; 7 nucleotides match TRBD1. The germline CDR1 and CDR2 sequences are SEHNR and FQNEAQ (reference sequence). The V gene end was trimmed by 5 bases and the J gene end by 4 bases; junction bases not matched to a gene: 7. The CDR3 has 14 residues. CDR3 region: CASSPRGLLETQYF. As DNA, the CDR3 is TGTGCCAGCAGCCCTAGGGGGCTTTTAGAGACCCAGTACTTC.

The sample holds a few counts of this clonotype. The rearrangement joins TRBV20-1 to TRBJ2-7; D gene unclear. Germline CDR1 DFQATT, CDR2 SNEGSKA (reference sequence). This CDR3 has 15 residues. V shed 1 base and J shed 6 bases, with 19 bases lying between them. In DNA, the CDR3 is TGCAGTGCTAGAGGACTTACGGAGTCCAGGCCCGAGCAGTACTTC. It yields the protein CSARGLTESRPEQYF.

The V call is TRBV20-1, the J call TRBJ2-7; no firm D call. The ends were cut back, 0 bases at V and 3 bases at J, with 9 bases in the middle. The CDR3 totals 13 residues. Germline V gives CDR1 DFQATT, CDR2 SNEGSKA (reference sequence). This chain's CDR3 is CSAREIGSYEQYF. DNA of the CDR3: TGCAGTGCTAGAGAGATCGGTAGCTACGAGCAGTACTTC.

The chain uses TRBV12-3 or TRBV12-4 and TRBJ2-7; D not certain. The CDR3 spans 12 residues. V lost 8 bases and J 7 bases, leaving 15 bases between the germline ends. Here the CDR3 reads CASSAGSGEQYF. The CDR3 nucleotides read TGTGCCAGCTCGGCAGGATCCGGGGAGCAGTACTTC.

This clonotype was counted many times. The V gene is TRBV10-3, the J gene TRBJ2-5, with 9 bases identical to TRBD2. CDR1 ENHRY and CDR2 SYGVKD come from the germline V gene. The V and J ends lost 4 bases and 4 bases, in that order; junction bases with no gene match: 7. This CDR3 region has 15 residues. CDR3 sequence reads: CAISGIAGDGETQYF. The CDR3 bases are TGTGCCATCAGTGGAATAGCGGGAGATGGAGAGACCCAGTACTTC.

The V and J genes are TRBV20-1 and TRBJ2-7; no clear D gene. This CDR3 has 16 residues. The V end was cut by 0 bases, the J end by 2 bases, with 17 bases between. CDR1 and CDR2 from the germline V gene are DFQATT and SNEGSKA (reference sequence). The CDR3 sequence is CSARDSVEKVTYEQYF. CDR3 nucleotide sequence: TGCAGTGCTAGAGATTCGGTGGAAAAAGTCACCTACGAGCAGTACTTC.

J is TRBJ2-7 and V is TRBV12-3 or TRBV12-4, with 8 bases identical to TRBD1. Trimming took 6 bases from V and 4 from J; bases not matched to a gene: 11. There are 15 residues in the CDR3. The CDR3 protein is CASRPGTGGSYEQYF. The CDR3 region has the DNA TGTGCCAGCAGGCCCGGGACAGGAGGATCATACGAGCAGTACTTC.

The table lists this clonotype with many counts. The chain carries TRBV9 and TRBJ1-2, with D unclear. This CDR3 is 15 amino acids long. Germline V gene lookup returns CDR1 SGDLS and CDR2 YYNGEE. V was cut by 0 bases and J by 1 base, with 10 bases left in between. For the CDR3, the DNA is TGTGCCAGCAGCGTAGGTCACACAGATAACTATGGCTACACCTTC. It encodes CASSVGHTDNYGYTF.